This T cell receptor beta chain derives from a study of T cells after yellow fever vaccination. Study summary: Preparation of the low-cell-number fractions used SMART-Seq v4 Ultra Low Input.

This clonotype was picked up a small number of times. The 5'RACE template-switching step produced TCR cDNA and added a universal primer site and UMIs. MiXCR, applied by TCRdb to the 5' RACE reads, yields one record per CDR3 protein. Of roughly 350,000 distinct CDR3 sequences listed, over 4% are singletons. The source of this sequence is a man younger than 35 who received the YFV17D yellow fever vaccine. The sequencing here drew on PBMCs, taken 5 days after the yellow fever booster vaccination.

CDR3 amino acids: CASSPTGFTDTQYF. CDR3 coding DNA: TGTGCCAGCAGCCCTACAGGTTTCACAGATACGCAGTATTTT. V usage is TRBV7-7 and J usage is TRBJ2-3, with D perhaps matching TRBD1 (5 bases). Trimming took off 5 bases at V and 2 bases at J, with 11 bases between the two ends. This CDR3 spans 14 amino acids. Germline V lookup: CDR1 SSHAT, CDR2 FNYEAQ (reference sequence).